Following are 12 T cell receptor beta chains from one sample sequenced in a study of human T cells and chemical hapten exposure. Time point: pre-sensitization, week 0. The treatment was: therapeutic diphenylcyclopropenone sensitization with weekly scalp DPC. Each CDR3 protein is one row after TCRdb ran MiXCR on the RACE reads. Of a few hundred thousand distinct CDR3 sequences listed, around 5.5% are singletons. The sample here was whole blood, taken in connection with sensitization to the hapten diphenylcyclopropenone (DPC). These receptors were collected from a woman aged 18-29 years with alopecia areata. Some clones in this sample may be carry-over from other donors' samples.

This clonotype was counted many times. The V gene is TRBV19, the J gene TRBJ1-5; 10 bases are shared with TRBD1. The CDR3 loop spans 16 amino acids. Germline V lookup: CDR1 LNHDA, CDR2 SQIVND (reference sequence). Trimming removed 9 bases from V and 0 bases from J; junction bases left unmatched: 8. CDR3 sequence reads: CASSGDRGYSNQPQHF. As DNA, the CDR3 is TGTGCCAGCTCCGGGGACAGGGGTTATAGCAATCAGCCCCAGCATTTT.

Written as DNA, the CDR3 is TGCGCCAGCAGTGAGCCTAGACAGCTAAATGAAAAACTGTTTTTT. It translates to CASSEPRQLNEKLFF. The V and J genes are TRBV10-2 and TRBJ1-4; TRBD1 is a possible D gene (5 bases). CDR3 length: 15 amino acids. V dropped 2 bases and J dropped 5 bases, with 12 bases sitting between them. Germline values: CDR1 WSHSY, CDR2 SAAADI.

This chain joins TRBV19 and TRBJ1-5, with D unresolved. Trimming shortened V by 3 bases and J by 2 bases, and 5 bases separated the two germline ends. The CDR3 is 13 amino acids. Per the germline V gene, CDR1 is LNHDA and CDR2 is SQIVND (reference sequence). CDR3 bases: TGTGCCAGTAGTATGGAGGGCAATCAGCCCCAGCATTTT. Translated: CASSMEGNQPQHF.

This clonotype has a handful of counts. The chain's CDR3 is CASGGATNSPLHF. The CDR3, as DNA: TGTGCCAGCGGGGGCGCCACCAATTCACCCCTCCACTTT. The V and J genes are TRBV12-3 or TRBV12-4 and TRBJ1-6, with D possibly being TRBD1 (6 bases). This CDR3 contains 13 residues. Trimming took 8 bases from V and 7 from J, leaving 12 bases between them.

This clonotype was seen at least ten times. The V gene is TRBV29-1, the J gene TRBJ2-5; no clear D gene. Deletions cut 4 bases from V and 7 bases from J, with 13 bases between. The germline gives CDR1 SQVTM, CDR2 ANQGSEA. The CDR3 is 12 amino acids. CDR3 nucleotide sequence: TGCAGCGTTGGGTTAGTCGTCGGGACCCAGTACTTC. Its protein is CSVGLVVGTQYF.

This clonotype was counted a few times. This chain joins TRBV4-1 and TRBJ1-2, with D possibly TRBD1 on 5 matching bases. Germline CDR1 and CDR2: MGHRA and YSYEKL. V gave up 5 bases and J gave up 6 bases, with 16 bases separating them. This CDR3 has 14 residues. The CDR3 here is CASSFRDPGHGYTF. The DNA for the CDR3 is TGCGCCAGCAGCTTCCGGGACCCAGGCCATGGCTACACCTTC.

This clonotype occurred a few times. The genes are TRBV29-1 and TRBJ2-2, with D maybe TRBD2 (5 bases). The CDR3 has 16 residues. V lost 7 bases and J lost 2, with 20 bases in between. CDR1 SQVTM and CDR2 ANQGSEA come from the germline V gene. The CDR3 loop is CSAATGFWGNTGELFF. The CDR3 region has the DNA TGCAGCGCCGCGACGGGATTCTGGGGAAACACCGGGGAGCTGTTTTTT.

This clonotype was counted ten times or more. The chain uses TRBV19 and TRBJ2-7, with D uncertain. CDR3 length equals 13 residues. Trimming shortened V by 6 bases and J by 5 bases, and 14 bases separated the two germline ends. Germline CDR1 LNHDA, CDR2 SQIVND (reference sequence). CDR3 sequence reads: CASRNPPYDEQYF. The CDR3 region has the DNA TGTGCCAGTAGGAACCCCCCTTACGACGAGCAGTACTTC. The full variable domain, with the rest looked up from reference TRBV19 and TRBJ2-7, is DGGITQSPKYLFRKEGQNVTLSCEQNLNHDAMYWYRQDPGQGLRLIYYSQIVNDFQKGDIAEGYSVSREKKESFPLTVTSAQKNPTAFYLCASRNPPYDEQYFGPGTRLTVT.

The V call is TRBV23-1, the J call TRBJ2-1, with 7 nucleotides matching TRBD2. TRBV23-1 is identified as an open reading frame with a role that is uncertain. The CDR3 has 16 residues. Losses at the gene ends were 4 bases for V and 6 bases for J; bases not matched to a gene: 12. The CDR3 here is CASSPKNSGQTNEQFF. The CDR3 DNA follows: TGCGCCAGCAGTCCCAAGAATAGCGGGCAGACCAATGAGCAGTTCTTC.

This clonotype was observed a few times. The chain carries TRBV2 and TRBJ1-1; D gene unclear. Germline assignment: CDR1 SNHLY and CDR2 FYNNEI. Trimming left V 4 bases short and J 1 base short, with 13 bases between. The CDR3 is 15 residues long. The CDR3: CASSGRPGGNTEAFF. In DNA, the CDR3 is TGTGCCAGCAGTGGAAGACCGGGAGGGAACACTGAAGCTTTCTTT.

The rearrangement links TRBV24-1 to TRBJ2-2; TRBD1 matches at 9 bases. The V segment lost 5 bases and the J segment 4 bases; nucleotides outside the gene matches: 10. Germline assignment: CDR1 KGHDR and CDR2 SFDVKD. This CDR3 region has 17 residues. The CDR3 nucleotides are TGTGCCACCAGTGTGGGGGGGACAGGGCGCGGCACCGGGGAGCTGTTTTTT. Its translation is CATSVGGTGRGTGELFF.

This sequence joins TRBV6-5 and TRBJ2-7, with TRBD1 matching over 7 bases. In germline, CDR1 is MNHEY, CDR2 SVGAGI. V trimming: 5 bases; J trimming: 5 bases; junction bases outside the gene matches: 12. This CDR3 has 15 residues. CDR3 amino acids: CASSPRPTGLDEQYF. For the CDR3, the DNA is TGTGCCAGCAGTCCGCGTCCGACAGGGCTTGACGAGCAGTACTTC.